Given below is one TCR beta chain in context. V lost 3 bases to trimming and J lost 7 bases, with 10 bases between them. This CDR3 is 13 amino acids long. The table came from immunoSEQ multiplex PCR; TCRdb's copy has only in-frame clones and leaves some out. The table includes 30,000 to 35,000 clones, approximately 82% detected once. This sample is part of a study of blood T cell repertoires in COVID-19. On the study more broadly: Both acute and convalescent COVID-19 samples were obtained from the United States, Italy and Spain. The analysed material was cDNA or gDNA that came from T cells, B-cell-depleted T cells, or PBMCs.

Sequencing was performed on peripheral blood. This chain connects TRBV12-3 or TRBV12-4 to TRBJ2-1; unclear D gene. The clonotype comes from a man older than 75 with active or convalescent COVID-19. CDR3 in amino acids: CASSFDSINEQFF. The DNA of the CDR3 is TGTGCCAGCAGTTTTGATAGTATTAATGAGCAGTTCTTC.